This T cell receptor beta chain was captured by sequencing in a study of T cells in Graves' hyperthyroidism and ophthalmopathy. The germline CDR1 and CDR2 sequences are SGHAT and FQNNGV. Between the trimmed V and J ends, which lost 3 bases and 4 bases, there was a span of 21 bases. The CDR3 runs 17 residues. The sample holds many counts of this clonotype. Antigen specificity is unknown. There were TCR beta CDR3 regions amplified from RNA transcripts. The HTBI primer set was used in a first-round RT-PCR of the TCR CDR3. TCRdb recomputed calls from the multiplex PCR reads with MiXCR, one row per CDR3 protein. The sample carries about 420,000 distinct CDR3 sequences, 15% to 19% recorded once. Study observations and caveats: The model anticipated ophthalmopathy a median 6.5 months pre-onset.

The gene calls are TRBV11-2 and TRBJ1-2; D gene ambiguous. Material for sequencing was blood. This TCR was sampled from a woman younger than 35 with Graves' hyperthyroidism. This CDR3 reads CASSLSAGSPTGYGYTF. As DNA, the CDR3 is TGTGCCAGCAGCTTGTCCGCAGGTTCTCCCACTGGCTATGGCTACACCTTC.